This T cell receptor beta chain was retrieved from a study of blood T cell repertoires in COVID-19. Study-level information: Sites in the United States, Italy and Spain provided acute and convalescent COVID-19 samples.

Original methodology: Estimation of nucleated cell counts relied on the amplification of reference gene primers. Repertoires were generated with immunoSEQ multiplex PCR, while TCRdb's copy carries only in-frame clones and drops some. V, J and clone size derive from that table, while D and trimming were established from the DNA sequence. The sample lists some 350,000 clones, 80% to 90% seen once, with about 5% in the top ten. Germline CDR1 is SGHVS and CDR2 is FNYEAQ. Unmatched junction bases numbered 7, after V lost 5 bases and J lost 3 bases. The CDR3 is 16 residues long. Ages ranged from roughly 18 to 100 years, with residence in about two dozen US areas. Allocation to cohorts depended on clinical history reported by the participants.

The rearrangement joins TRBV7-6 to TRBJ2-1; 10 nucleotides match TRBD2. The receptor comes from a man aged 25 to 45 who had recovered from COVID-19. Sample: PBMCs or T cells enriched from blood (not recorded which). The CDR3 is CASSPTSGEFYNEQFF. The CDR3 bases are TGTGCCAGCAGCCCTACTAGCGGGGAATTCTACAATGAGCAGTTCTTC.